This T cell receptor (beta chain) came from a study of response to subunit inactivated influenza vaccine. Notes on the study in general: Few additional T cells are recruited per seasonal influenza vaccination, authors suggested.

This clonotype was found many times. Its antigen remains unidentified. Germline CDR1 is LGHNA and CDR2 is YSLEER. The CDR3 loop spans 15 amino acids. V was shortened by 0 bases and J by 5 bases, with 13 bases between the two germline ends. One entry per CDR3 protein results from TCRdb running MiXCR on the RT-PCR reads. The sample gives about 530,000 distinct CDR3 sequences, over 9.5% of which show up once; more than 8.5% is in the top ten. The sequence derives from a man aged 50-60 years who received an inactivated influenza vaccine. This sequence joins TRBV4-3 and TRBJ2-5; D is ambiguous. The specimen comprised PBMCs from blood, sampled on the day of vaccination. This CDR3 is CASSQDPDSEETQYF. The CDR3 bases are TGCGCCAGCAGCCAAGATCCGGATTCGGAGGAGACCCAGTACTTC.